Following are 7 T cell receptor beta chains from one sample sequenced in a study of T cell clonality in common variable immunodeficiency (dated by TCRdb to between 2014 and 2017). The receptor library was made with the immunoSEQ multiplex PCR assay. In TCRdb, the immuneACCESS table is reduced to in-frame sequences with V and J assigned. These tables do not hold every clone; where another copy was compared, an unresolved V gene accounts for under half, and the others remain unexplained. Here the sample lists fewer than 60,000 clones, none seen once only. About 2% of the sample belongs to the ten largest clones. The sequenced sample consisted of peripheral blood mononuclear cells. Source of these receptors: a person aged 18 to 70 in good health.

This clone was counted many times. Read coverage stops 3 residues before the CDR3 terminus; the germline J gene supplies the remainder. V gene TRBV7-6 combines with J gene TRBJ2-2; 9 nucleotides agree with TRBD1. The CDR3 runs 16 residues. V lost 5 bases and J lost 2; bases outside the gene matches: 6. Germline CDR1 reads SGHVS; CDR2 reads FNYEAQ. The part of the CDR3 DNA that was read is TGTGCCAGCAGCCCCCAGGGACAGGGTAACACCGGGGAG. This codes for CASSPQGQGNTGE. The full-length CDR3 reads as CASSPQGQGNTGELFF.

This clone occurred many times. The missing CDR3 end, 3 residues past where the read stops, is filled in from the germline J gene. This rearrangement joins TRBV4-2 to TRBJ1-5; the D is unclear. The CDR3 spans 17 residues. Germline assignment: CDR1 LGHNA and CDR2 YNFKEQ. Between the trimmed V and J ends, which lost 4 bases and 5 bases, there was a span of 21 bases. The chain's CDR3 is CASSPPGRAGEDQPQHF. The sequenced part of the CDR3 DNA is TGTGCCAGCAGCCCGCCGGGTAGGGCGGGAGAGGATCAGCCC.

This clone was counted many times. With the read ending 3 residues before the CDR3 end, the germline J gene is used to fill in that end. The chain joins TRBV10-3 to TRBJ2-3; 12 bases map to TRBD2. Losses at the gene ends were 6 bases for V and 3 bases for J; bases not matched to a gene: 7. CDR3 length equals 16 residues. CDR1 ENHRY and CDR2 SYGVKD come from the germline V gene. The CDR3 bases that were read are TGTGCCATCAGCAGACTAGCGGGAGTGGGGACAGATACG. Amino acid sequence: CAISRLAGVGTDT. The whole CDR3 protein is CAISRLAGVGTDTQYF.

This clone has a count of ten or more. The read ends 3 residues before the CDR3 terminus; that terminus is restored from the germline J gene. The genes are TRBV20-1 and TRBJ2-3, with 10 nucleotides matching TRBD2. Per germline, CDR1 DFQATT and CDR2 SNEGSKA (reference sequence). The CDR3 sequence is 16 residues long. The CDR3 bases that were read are TGCAGTGCTAGAGAAAAGGGACTAGCGAGAGGGAAGACG. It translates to CSAREKGLARGKT. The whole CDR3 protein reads CSAREKGLARGKTQYF.

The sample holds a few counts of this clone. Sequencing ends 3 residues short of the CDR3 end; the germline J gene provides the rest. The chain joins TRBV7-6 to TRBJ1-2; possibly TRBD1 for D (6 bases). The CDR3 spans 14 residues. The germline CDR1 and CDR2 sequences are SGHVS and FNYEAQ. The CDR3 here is CASSLVASGGPYTF. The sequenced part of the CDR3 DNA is TGTGCCAGCAGCTTAGTGGCTAGCGGGGGCCCC.

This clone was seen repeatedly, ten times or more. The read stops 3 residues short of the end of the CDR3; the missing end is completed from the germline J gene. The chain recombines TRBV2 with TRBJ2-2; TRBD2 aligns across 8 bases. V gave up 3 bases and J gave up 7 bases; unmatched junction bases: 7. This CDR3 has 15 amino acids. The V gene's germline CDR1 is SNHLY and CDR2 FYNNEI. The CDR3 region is CASSDQRGKGGELFF. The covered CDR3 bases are TGTGCCAGCAGTGACCAGCGGGGGAAGGGCGGGGAG.

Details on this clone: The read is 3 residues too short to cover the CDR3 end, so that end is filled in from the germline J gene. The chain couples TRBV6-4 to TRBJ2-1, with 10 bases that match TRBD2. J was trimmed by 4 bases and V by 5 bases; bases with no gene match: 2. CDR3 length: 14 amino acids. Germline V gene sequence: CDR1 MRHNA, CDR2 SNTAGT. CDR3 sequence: CASSRTSGYNEQFF. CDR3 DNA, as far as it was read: TGTGCCAGCAGTCGGACTAGCGGTTACAATGAG.